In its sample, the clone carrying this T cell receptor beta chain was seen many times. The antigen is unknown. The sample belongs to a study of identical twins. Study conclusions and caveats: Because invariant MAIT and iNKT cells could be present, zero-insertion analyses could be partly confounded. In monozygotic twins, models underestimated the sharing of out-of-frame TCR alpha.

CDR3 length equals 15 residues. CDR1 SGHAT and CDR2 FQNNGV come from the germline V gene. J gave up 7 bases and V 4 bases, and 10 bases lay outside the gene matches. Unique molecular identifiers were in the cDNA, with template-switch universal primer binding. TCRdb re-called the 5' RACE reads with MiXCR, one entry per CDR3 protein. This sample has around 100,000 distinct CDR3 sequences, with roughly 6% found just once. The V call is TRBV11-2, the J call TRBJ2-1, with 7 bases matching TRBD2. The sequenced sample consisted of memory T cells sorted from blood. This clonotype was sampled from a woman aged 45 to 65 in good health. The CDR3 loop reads CASSSFRGRANEQFF. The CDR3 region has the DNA TGTGCCAGCAGCTCATTCCGAGGGAGGGCGAATGAGCAGTTCTTC.